The clone carrying this T cell receptor beta chain has more than one count but fewer than ten. The antigen is undetermined. Unique molecular identifiers were in the cDNA, with template-switch universal primer binding. MiXCR, run by TCRdb on the 5' RACE reads, gives a single entry per CDR3 protein. The repertoire holds a few hundred thousand distinct CDR3 sequences, with roughly 9.5% as singletons. This specimen comes from a study of identical twins. Overall study results and limits: High-abundance cord blood beta clonotypes had fewer insertions; memory repertoires showed none. There was more out-of-frame TCR alpha sharing in monozygotic twins than models estimated.

The CDR3 extends over 16 amino acids. The V end was cut by 2 bases, the J end by 13 bases, with 23 bases between. Germline V lookup: CDR1 ENHRY, CDR2 SYGVKD. The data were also submitted as part of a second study, on yellow fever vaccine responses in identical twins. As that study records: Reportedly, the response of twins' T cells to the vaccine seemed partly convergent, partly personalized.

The clonotype comes from a woman under 30 in good health. This chain uses TRBV10-3 with TRBJ1-4; TRBD1 might be the D (5 bases). The sample consisted of PBMCs. CDR3 nucleotides: TGTGCCATCAGTGAGGGGGGGGGTTCAACTAATGAAGGACTGTTTTTT. It translates to CAISEGGGSTNEGLFF.